This TCR beta chain was captured in a study of T cell repertoires in cytomegalovirus infection. Study-level information: Signatures in public TCR beta sequences pointed to both CMV infection and matching HLA type. Study-wide results and caveats: HLA-C-restricted CMV-specific TCR beta clonotypes prevailed in the ex vivo response. Totalled public TCR beta family frequency picked out people who carried CMV plus the relevant HLA.

TCRdb reprocessed the reads via MiXCR and lists one record per CDR3 protein. The profile covers about 130,000 distinct CDR3 sequences, with roughly a quarter appearing a single time and 30% to 40% taken by the ten largest. This CDR3 comprises 17 residues. V shed 4 bases and J 3 bases; nucleotides not matched to a gene: 10. Germline CDR1 reads SGHDN; CDR2 reads FVKESK. This clonotype has a single count. Its antigen is not known. V and J are TRBV14 and TRBJ2-1, with TRBD1 matching 9 bases. The source is a human donor in good health (CMV status not recorded). Some clones in this sample may be carry-over from other donors' samples. Sample: PBMCs, sequenced either directly or after in vitro stimulation (not recorded which). The CDR3 nucleotides read TGTGCCAGCAGCCCCCACGCCGGGACAGGGCGCTACAATGAGCAGTTCTTC. It specifies CASSPHAGTGRYNEQFF.